Listed below are T cell receptor beta chains from one sample, sequenced in a study of T cell responses to AZD1222 COVID-19 vaccine. Libraries were prepared by immunoSEQ multiplex PCR; TCRdb keeps only in-frame clonotypes and omits some of them. The sample holds around 180,000 clones, 85% to 90% seen once. The sequencing here drew on peripheral blood, taken on day 0 of AZD1222 vaccination. The source of these receptors is an adult in good health. CDR3s include the opening cysteine and the closing phenylalanine or tryptophan. A D gene is named only where the DNA matches it firmly.

CDR3,V,J,D
CASSQGLAVADTQYF,TRBV3-1/TRBV3-2,TRBJ2-3,TRBD2
CASSYGTRYEQYF,TRBV2,TRBJ2-7,NA
CSAQKGYEQYF,TRBV20-1,TRBJ2-7,NA
CASSLSGAYEQYF,TRBV7-9,TRBJ2-7,NA
CASSLDLGATEAFF,TRBV7-2,TRBJ1-1,NA
CASSLPRQGAREKLFF,TRBV28,TRBJ1-4,TRBD1
CASSDGNTIYF,TRBV6-6,TRBJ1-3,NA
CASSPGGARRAYEQYF,TRBV5-4,TRBJ2-7,TRBD2
CSARNTGELFF,TRBV20-1,TRBJ2-2,NA
CASSPSGRVSYEQYF,TRBV7-2,TRBJ2-7,TRBD2
CASSMEAPWNEQFF,TRBV19,TRBJ2-1,NA
CASSKGPRNYGYTF,TRBV5-6,TRBJ1-2,NA
CSAREHETQYF,TRBV20-1,TRBJ2-5,NA
CASRGDTNYEQYF,TRBV25-1,TRBJ2-7,NA
CASSILAGSGYEQYF,TRBV5-1,TRBJ2-7,TRBD2
CASSSGTRETQYF,TRBV7-3,TRBJ2-5,NA
CASRETPDQPQHF,TRBV2,TRBJ1-5,NA
CASSLYGQGQPQHF,TRBV5-4,TRBJ1-5,TRBD1
CASSVTANTGELFF,TRBV2,TRBJ2-2,NA
CATSPRTGTETQYF,TRBV15,TRBJ2-5,TRBD1
CASSDPGGSPTNEKLFF,TRBV6-1,TRBJ1-4,NA
CASSRGSYDGYTF,TRBV14,TRBJ1-2,NA
CATSRDNQDTIYF,TRBV15,TRBJ1-3,NA
CASSLTGTPWSSYNSPLHF,TRBV28,TRBJ1-6,NA
CASSQDNTGELFF,TRBV18,TRBJ2-2,NA
CASSLGHSTYEQYF,TRBV11-2,TRBJ2-7,NA
CASSLSGINEKLFF,TRBV5-1,TRBJ1-4,NA
CASSVGTTETNEKLFF,TRBV5-5,TRBJ1-4,NA
CASSIWTGHGEQYF,TRBV7-9,TRBJ2-7,TRBD1
CASSPNAPKTSGNTIYF,TRBV18,TRBJ1-3,NA
CASSQEVGIRYEQYF,TRBV7-9,TRBJ2-7,NA
CASSISYTGTLSYNEQFF,TRBV19,TRBJ2-1,NA
CASSLERDTGNTIYF,TRBV10-1,TRBJ1-3,NA
CASSLQNQETQYF,TRBV7-7,TRBJ2-5,NA
CASSDKDGSYGYTF,TRBV5-1,TRBJ1-2,NA
CASSRQTGWNSPLHF,TRBV5-6,TRBJ1-6,TRBD1
CATSDYGTANYGYTF,TRBV24-1,TRBJ1-2,NA
CATSRTDRGLYGYTF,TRBV15,TRBJ1-2,TRBD1
CASSLHAGSGNTIYF,TRBV7-3,TRBJ1-3,NA
CASSSSGGTDTQYF,TRBV6-5,TRBJ2-3,NA
CASGQGIGNTIYF,TRBV6-6,TRBJ1-3,TRBD1
CASSLLAARDLNYGYTF,TRBV28,TRBJ1-2,NA
CASSLSSFPSTNEQFF,TRBV5-1,TRBJ2-1,NA
CASSSLGSGNTIYF,TRBV6-5,TRBJ1-3,NA